This is a list of T cell receptor beta chains from one sample in a study of cytomegalovirus exposure and HLA in healthy donors. Profiled with immunoSEQ multiplex PCR; TCRdb holds only in-frame clones, not every one. There are approximately 210,000 clones in the sample; approximately 82% occur only once, and about 9.4% lies in the top ten. The sequenced material came from PBMCs. The receptors shown here come from a woman aged 45-60 years in good health and CMV-seropositive. Each CDR3 is given with its conserved first and last residue. Each record gives: J gene, clone size, CDR3 length, V gene, D gene, CDR3 protein. The D gene is left open where the match is weak. Expanded clones are given a class, and other clones once, few, many or no size at all.

J gene: TRBJ2-1
clone size: NA
CDR3 length: 15
V gene: TRBV7-9
D gene: NA
CDR3 protein: CASSPLPLGSNEQFF

J gene: TRBJ1-5
clone size: few
CDR3 length: 15
V gene: TRBV4-3
D gene: NA
CDR3 protein: CASSQDSRNNQPQHF

J gene: TRBJ2-7
clone size: NA
CDR3 length: 13
V gene: TRBV27
D gene: NA
CDR3 protein: CASSPYPEYEQYF

J gene: TRBJ1-2
clone size: NA
CDR3 length: 11
V gene: TRBV20-1
D gene: TRBD1
CDR3 protein: CSAVDRGGYTF

J gene: TRBJ2-3
clone size: NA
CDR3 length: 14
V gene: TRBV6-1
D gene: NA
CDR3 protein: CASRRGQSTDTQYF

J gene: TRBJ2-7
clone size: NA
CDR3 length: 15
V gene: TRBV11-2
D gene: NA
CDR3 protein: CASDEGQSPPDEQYF

J gene: TRBJ1-4
clone size: NA
CDR3 length: 15
V gene: TRBV18
D gene: TRBD1
CDR3 protein: CASSKDRGRNEKLFF

J gene: TRBJ2-7
clone size: NA
CDR3 length: 13
V gene: TRBV6-1
D gene: NA
CDR3 protein: CASPTARGDEQYF

J gene: TRBJ1-1
clone size: NA
CDR3 length: 13
V gene: TRBV5-1
D gene: NA
CDR3 protein: CASSFWQNTEAFF

J gene: TRBJ2-3
clone size: once
CDR3 length: 16
V gene: TRBV5-1
D gene: TRBD2
CDR3 protein: CASSGTGVSGADTQYF

J gene: TRBJ1-5
clone size: few
CDR3 length: 12
V gene: TRBV5-6
D gene: NA
CDR3 protein: CASSLGEGTQHF

J gene: TRBJ2-7
clone size: few
CDR3 length: 13
V gene: TRBV6-6
D gene: TRBD2
CDR3 protein: CASRLAGGDEQYF

J gene: TRBJ2-7
clone size: NA
CDR3 length: 13
V gene: TRBV18
D gene: NA
CDR3 protein: CASSPGQSYEQYF

J gene: TRBJ2-3
clone size: NA
CDR3 length: 15
V gene: TRBV2
D gene: NA
CDR3 protein: CASSSTGTSTDTQYF

J gene: TRBJ1-1
clone size: NA
CDR3 length: 16
V gene: TRBV5-1
D gene: TRBD1
CDR3 protein: CASSQRFGTGNTEAFF

J gene: TRBJ2-1
clone size: once
CDR3 length: 14
V gene: TRBV6-4
D gene: NA
CDR3 protein: CASSLYFRDNEQFF

J gene: TRBJ1-4
clone size: few
CDR3 length: 16
V gene: TRBV4-1
D gene: TRBD1
CDR3 protein: CASSPRTGAANEKLFF

J gene: TRBJ2-2
clone size: NA
CDR3 length: 18
V gene: TRBV9
D gene: TRBD2
CDR3 protein: CASSVGPHSGGRVGELFF

J gene: NA
clone size: NA
CDR3 length: 14
V gene: TRBV7-9
D gene: TRBD1
CDR3 protein: CASSPGTGVHEQYF

J gene: TRBJ2-2
clone size: NA
CDR3 length: 15
V gene: TRBV25-1
D gene: NA
CDR3 protein: CASSEFDGDTGELFF

J gene: TRBJ1-2
clone size: NA
CDR3 length: 16
V gene: TRBV11-2
D gene: NA
CDR3 protein: CASKKLRRPSNYGYTF

J gene: TRBJ2-5
clone size: NA
CDR3 length: 13
V gene: TRBV7-2
D gene: NA
CDR3 protein: CASSLGLQETQYF

J gene: TRBJ1-3
clone size: NA
CDR3 length: 20
V gene: TRBV14
D gene: TRBD1
CDR3 protein: CASSQDRWDRVFPSGNTIYF

J gene: TRBJ1-2
clone size: NA
CDR3 length: 14
V gene: TRBV6-6
D gene: TRBD1
CDR3 protein: CASSSDRFTYGYTF